These T cell receptor beta chains were read from a single sample in a study of blood T cell repertoires in COVID-19. Libraries were prepared by immunoSEQ multiplex PCR; TCRdb keeps only in-frame clonotypes and omits some of them. The table records over 250,000 clones, approximately 86% of them present only once. The sample taken for sequencing was peripheral blood. Receptors were obtained from a woman aged 25 to 45 with acute or convalescent COVID-19. CDR3s leave out the opening cysteine and the closing phenylalanine or tryptophan. Each record gives: V gene, clone size, J gene, CDR3 length, CDR3 protein. For some rows the clone size is stated as once, few or many, or as a class when expanded; others skip it.

v_call: TRBV5-1
clone_size: once
j_call: TRBJ1-3
cdr3_length: 20
cdr3_aa: ASSHRTHREGTQPQEQNTIY

v_call: TRBV5-4
clone_size: -
j_call: TRBJ2-5
cdr3_length: 13
cdr3_aa: ASSLRSGVQETQY

v_call: TRBV7-9
clone_size: -
j_call: TRBJ2-7
cdr3_length: 12
cdr3_aa: ASSFGQGTYEQY

v_call: TRBV7-2
clone_size: -
j_call: TRBJ1-2
cdr3_length: 11
cdr3_aa: ASSSNQVQGYT

v_call: TRBV2
clone_size: once
j_call: TRBJ2-1
cdr3_length: 15
cdr3_aa: ASSRTSGRGVGMEQF

v_call: TRBV5-4
clone_size: -
j_call: TRBJ2-7
cdr3_length: 13
cdr3_aa: ASSRTSGKDYEQY

v_call: TRBV18
clone_size: -
j_call: TRBJ2-7
cdr3_length: 11
cdr3_aa: ASSLTGIYEQY

v_call: TRBV5-1
clone_size: -
j_call: TRBJ2-7
cdr3_length: 15
cdr3_aa: ASSPLVGTGGTYEQY

v_call: TRBV4-2
clone_size: -
j_call: TRBJ2-1
cdr3_length: 12
cdr3_aa: ASSQKLQGNEQF

v_call: TRBV7-2
clone_size: -
j_call: TRBJ2-7
cdr3_length: 12
cdr3_aa: ASSLALGNSEQY

v_call: TRBV6-5
clone_size: -
j_call: TRBJ1-2
cdr3_length: 12
cdr3_aa: ASTRAGLNYGYT

v_call: TRBV9
clone_size: -
j_call: TRBJ2-3
cdr3_length: 13
cdr3_aa: ASSFRDTGLVTQY

v_call: TRBV6-2/TRBV6-3
clone_size: -
j_call: TRBJ2-3
cdr3_length: 14
cdr3_aa: ASSSRTSDNTDTQY

v_call: TRBV11-2
clone_size: -
j_call: TRBJ2-1
cdr3_length: 16
cdr3_aa: ASSVGLAGHSSYNEQF

v_call: TRBV11-3
clone_size: -
j_call: TRBJ2-5
cdr3_length: 14
cdr3_aa: ASSPRTSGSEETQY

v_call: TRBV9
clone_size: once
j_call: TRBJ2-1
cdr3_length: 12
cdr3_aa: ASRGTSGRDEQF

v_call: TRBV27
clone_size: once
j_call: TRBJ1-5
cdr3_length: 13
cdr3_aa: ASSSGTLSNQPQH

v_call: TRBV2
clone_size: -
j_call: TRBJ2-1
cdr3_length: 14
cdr3_aa: ASSDRSGSSYNEQF

v_call: TRBV5-1
clone_size: -
j_call: TRBJ2-7
cdr3_length: 14
cdr3_aa: ASSLSPGGRLYEQY

v_call: TRBV30
clone_size: -
j_call: TRBJ1-4
cdr3_length: 10
cdr3_aa: AWSATAQLVF

v_call: TRBV2
clone_size: -
j_call: TRBJ2-3
cdr3_length: 14
cdr3_aa: ASSDDPSGKADTQY

v_call: TRBV11-3
clone_size: -
j_call: TRBJ2-5
cdr3_length: 12
cdr3_aa: ASSLTGGEETQY

v_call: TRBV11-2
clone_size: -
j_call: TRBJ2-7
cdr3_length: 12
cdr3_aa: ASSWASGWYEQY

v_call: TRBV11-3
clone_size: -
j_call: TRBJ2-1
cdr3_length: 13
cdr3_aa: ASSRDRTSYNEQF

v_call: TRBV7-2
clone_size: -
j_call: TRBJ2-7
cdr3_length: 13
cdr3_aa: ASSSQSGSGYEQY

v_call: TRBV5-8
clone_size: -
j_call: TRBJ2-7
cdr3_length: 14
cdr3_aa: ASSPFEGGPAYEQY

v_call: TRBV27
clone_size: -
j_call: TRBJ2-5
cdr3_length: 12
cdr3_aa: ASRLGGPQWTQY

v_call: TRBV29-1
clone_size: -
j_call: TRBJ1-1
cdr3_length: 12
cdr3_aa: SGGTRSANTEAF

v_call: TRBV7-7
clone_size: once
j_call: TRBJ2-1
cdr3_length: 14
cdr3_aa: ASSLAAGRSYNEQF

v_call: TRBV12-5
clone_size: -
j_call: TRBJ2-7
cdr3_length: 10
cdr3_aa: ASGLSTYEQY

v_call: TRBV7-9
clone_size: -
j_call: TRBJ1-2
cdr3_length: 14
cdr3_aa: ASDRRAGSASYGYT

v_call: TRBV19
clone_size: -
j_call: TRBJ2-1
cdr3_length: 9
cdr3_aa: ASSIQDEQF

v_call: TRBV19
clone_size: -
j_call: TRBJ2-1
cdr3_length: 13
cdr3_aa: ASRPGGGSYNEQF

v_call: TRBV5-4
clone_size: -
j_call: TRBJ1-6
cdr3_length: 13
cdr3_aa: ASSLTGGWSSPLH

v_call: TRBV12-3/TRBV12-4
clone_size: few
j_call: TRBJ1-5
cdr3_length: 11
cdr3_aa: ASRYTGDQPQH

v_call: TRBV11-2
clone_size: -
j_call: TRBJ1-1
cdr3_length: 15
cdr3_aa: ASSLDRVGGLGTEAF

v_call: TRBV15
clone_size: -
j_call: TRBJ2-5
cdr3_length: 13
cdr3_aa: ATSADGTGIETQY

v_call: TRBV10-3
clone_size: -
j_call: TRBJ2-1
cdr3_length: 12
cdr3_aa: ASNRDRGYNEQF

v_call: TRBV19
clone_size: -
j_call: TRBJ1-1
cdr3_length: 15
cdr3_aa: ASSIVTPTYLNTEAF

v_call: TRBV4-1
clone_size: -
j_call: TRBJ2-1
cdr3_length: 14
cdr3_aa: ASSQETSGAYNEQF

v_call: TRBV7-8
clone_size: -
j_call: TRBJ1-5
cdr3_length: 13
cdr3_aa: ASSSEQGAGQPQH

v_call: TRBV29-1
clone_size: -
j_call: TRBJ2-7
cdr3_length: 14
cdr3_aa: SVAGQGMNSYYEQY

v_call: TRBV19
clone_size: -
j_call: TRBJ2-3
cdr3_length: 14
cdr3_aa: ASSIGSGQGTDTQY